This TCR beta chain was found in a study of T-cell reconstitution after alpha-beta-depleted transplantation in children. Notes on the study in general: Reportedly, alpha-beta T cells present about two months post-transplant originated from several hundred expanded clones of graft origin. Certain patients had high TCRbeta diversity at day 60, and it came from recipient T cells and thymic progenitors that survived. T-cell counts and diversity at one year post-transplant came mainly from newly produced T cells.

This sample's TCRbeta library carried unique molecular identifier barcodes. TCRdb used MiXCR to reprocess the PCR reads, holding one entry per CDR3 protein. The sample lists 250,000 to 400,000 distinct CDR3 sequences, 23% occurring once. With respect to this clonotype: The antigen remains undetermined.

The V gene end was trimmed by 6 bases and the J gene end by 4 bases; junction bases not matched to a gene: 9. Per the germline V gene, CDR1 is SNHLY and CDR2 is FYNNEI. This CDR3 has 15 residues. The chain is built from TRBV2 and TRBJ2-5, with TRBD2 matching 9 bases. Source: PBMCs, mostly from graft donor cells, taken 180 days after TCRalphabeta/CD19-depleted stem cell transplant. This receptor was obtained from a male patient aged 5 to 17 who had a stem cell transplant for acute lymphoblastic leukemia, so the T cells may come from the graft donor. CDR3 nucleotides: TGTGCCAGCAGGGACGCCGGGACTAGCCGAGAGACCCAGTACTTC. Encoded protein: CASRDAGTSRETQYF.